Listed below are T cell receptor beta chains from one sample, sequenced in a study of blood T cell repertoires in COVID-19. This table comes from immunoSEQ multiplex PCR, and its TCRdb copy is limited to in-frame clones, with some not included. The sample yields 300,000 to 350,000 clones, 90% seen once. The sequenced sample was peripheral blood. Every receptor here comes from a woman aged 40 to 50 with COVID-19, enrolled during active disease. Each CDR3 is given with its conserved first and last residue.

>TRBV7-9
CASNPGGVQETQYF
>TRBV28
CASKGTYEQYF
>TRBV19
CATKIGGGTRETQYF
>TRBV12-5
CASGLEPGQGDQPQHF
>TRBV28
CASKRGPGNTIYF
>TRBV5-1
CASSFAGDDSGELFF
>TRBV15
CATSIPGDSPLHF
>TRBV6-2/TRBV6-3
CASSPSPDRARRKLFF
>TRBV28
CASSWDSSGNTIYF
>TRBV4-2
CASSQLGGYNEQFF
>TRBV7-2
CASSQRSGDEQYF
>TRBV5-1
CASSFRALNTEAFF
>TRBV19
CASSSTGMLAEAFF
>TRBV28
CASSLHTGGRTPYGYTF
>TRBV27
CASSLSTDYEQYF
>TRBV19
CASSFRGTGERYEQFF
>TRBV19
CASSTQDRGNTQYF
>TRBV5-6
CASSLTPGAYEQYF
>TRBV27
CASSPMGTGLKDTQYF
>TRBV3-1/TRBV3-2
CASSQGAWQPQHF
>TRBV10-3
CAISGIRETQYF
>TRBV4-1
CASSPQRTGAFLNTGELFF
>TRBV15
CATSRGTSGSYNEQFF
>TRBV9
CASSITGGNGYTF
>TRBV6-5
CAIAGRLSTDTQYF
>TRBV30
CAWSVPTGGPYEQYF
>TRBV2
CASSELPGRQPQHF
>TRBV18
CASSPSRLAANTGELFF
>TRBV7-2
CASSSPLSGPSSYEQYF
>TRBV27
CASSIRTGALNTEAFF
>TRBV6-5
CASSLQGDNGYTF
>TRBV19
CASSIDQAGARQPQHF
>TRBV7-2
CASSLEGPREQYF
>TRBV25-1
CASSKDRDYGYTF
>TRBV7-3
CASSFDRSSYNEQFF
>TRBV28
CASSSQAATDTQYF
>TRBV27
CASSRTGLGLGQPQHF
>TRBV6-5
CASSYSMGAETQYF
>TRBV21-1
CASSTTRYNQPQHF
>TRBV20-1
CSADRVDEQYF
>TRBV6-6
CATWTGMRNQPQHF
>TRBV6-2/TRBV6-3
CASSYSKRTGSYSNQPQHF
>TRBV18
CASSPGTSGFQGWYNEQFF
>TRBV21-1
CAVSTGQGFLPSGNTIYF
>TRBV28
CASGLGGDSGYGYTF
>TRBV9
CASSVVSRPSDTQYF
>TRBV10-1
CASSEPGTEDQPQHF
>TRBV12-3/TRBV12-4
CASRRGQETQYF
>TRBV6-1
CASSETGGRAEAFF
>TRBV5-6
CASSRYRDTDNYGYTF
>TRBV28
CASSPAYSGGAYNEQFF
>TRBV9
CASSVLSGDEQYF
>TRBV28
CASSPRLAGNIQYF
>TRBV29-1
CSVDPDLGGNTIYF
>TRBV6-6
CASSPTGGGSPLHF